This TCR beta chain derives from a study of OX40 agonist ivuxolimab in advanced cancers. Across the study: Recorded diagnoses for dose-escalation patients were hepatocellular carcinoma, melanoma, renal cell or head and neck cancer. Overall study results and limits: With doses of 0.1 to 3.0 mg/kg, CD4+ and CD8+ blood T cells had undergone clonal expansion by week 6. Some of the nonresponding patients also showed low levels of normalized T-cell clonal expansion.

About this clone itself: Its antigen remains unidentified.

CDR1 SGHDT and CDR2 YYEEEE come from the germline V gene. The CDR3 loop spans 15 amino acids. V was pared by 2 bases and J by 0 bases, with 6 bases between. Patients were ruled out by autoimmune disease history or systemic immunosuppression. This table comes from immunoSEQ multiplex PCR, and its TCRdb copy is limited to in-frame clones, with some not included. The sample contains around 40,000 clones, 85% to 90% of which appear only once. This TCR was recovered from an adult with an advanced solid tumor such as melanoma, head and neck, liver or kidney cancer. The chain recombines TRBV5-6 with TRBJ2-6, with D unclear. Here the sequenced sample was CD4+ or CD8+ T cells sorted from blood, taken in a trial of the OX40 agonist ivuxolimab. The CDR3 coding sequence is TGTGCCAGCAGCTTAATAAACTCTGGGGCCAACGTCCTGACTTTC. Translation gives CASSLINSGANVLTF.